This record concerns one T cell receptor beta chain sequence. No antigen is known for it. With V trimmed by 4 bases and J by 2 bases, 6 bases remained unmatched. The CDR3 consists of 15 residues. CDR1 and CDR2 from the germline V gene are SEHNR and FQNEAQ (reference sequence). The entry originates in a study of cytomegalovirus exposure and HLA in healthy donors. Study-wide context: Later, an analysis reported that the 95 to 150 validation repertoires had used the same platform as the roughly 720 first-cohort repertoires.

Study-level results: It was found in a later analysis that first-cohort TCR clusters tended to co-occur in the approximately 120 validation repertoires.

Measured with immunoSEQ multiplex PCR; TCRdb has only the in-frame clones, and not every one. Altogether tens of thousands of clones are present, 94% being singletons, with the ten largest covering approximately 2.1%. The receptor comes from a woman between 18 and 30 years old in good health and CMV-seronegative. The source material was PBMCs. The chain is built from TRBV7-9 and TRBJ2-7; TRBD1 matches at 9 bases. This chain's CDR3 is CASSSSGTGTYEQYF. The DNA for the CDR3 is TGTGCCAGCAGCTCCTCCGGGACAGGGACCTACGAGCAGTACTTC.